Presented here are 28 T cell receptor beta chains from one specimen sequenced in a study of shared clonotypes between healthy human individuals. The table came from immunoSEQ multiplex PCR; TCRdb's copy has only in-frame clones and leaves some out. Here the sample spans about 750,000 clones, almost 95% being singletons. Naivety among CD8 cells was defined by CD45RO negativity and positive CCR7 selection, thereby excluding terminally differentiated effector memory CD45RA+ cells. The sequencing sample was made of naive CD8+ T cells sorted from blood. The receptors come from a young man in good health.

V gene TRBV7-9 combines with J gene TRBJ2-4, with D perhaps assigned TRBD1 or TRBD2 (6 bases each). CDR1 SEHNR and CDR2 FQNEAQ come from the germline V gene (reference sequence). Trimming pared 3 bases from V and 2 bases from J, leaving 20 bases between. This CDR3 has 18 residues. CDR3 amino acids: CASSFKLGGGGSKNIQYF. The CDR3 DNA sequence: TGTGCCAGCAGCTTCAAGTTAGGGGGAGGTGGGTCCAAAAACATTCAGTACTTC.

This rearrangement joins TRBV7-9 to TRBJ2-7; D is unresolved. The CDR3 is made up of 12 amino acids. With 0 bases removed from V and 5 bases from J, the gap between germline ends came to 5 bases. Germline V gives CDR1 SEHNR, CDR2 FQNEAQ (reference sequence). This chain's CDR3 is CASSLAVDEQYF. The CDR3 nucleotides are TGTGCCAGCAGCTTAGCCGTTGACGAGCAGTACTTC.

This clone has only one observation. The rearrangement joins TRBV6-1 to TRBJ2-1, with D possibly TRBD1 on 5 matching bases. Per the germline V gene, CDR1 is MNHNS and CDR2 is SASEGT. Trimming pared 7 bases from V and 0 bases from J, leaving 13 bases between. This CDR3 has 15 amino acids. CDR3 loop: CASIGARYSYNEQFF. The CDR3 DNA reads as TGTGCCAGCATTGGGGCGCGTTACTCCTACAATGAGCAGTTCTTC.

CDR3 loop: CASNAPAASGLEQFF. The DNA of the CDR3 is TGTGCCAGTAATGCCCCAGCCGCTAGCGGGCTAGAGCAGTTCTTC. V gene TRBV19 combines with J gene TRBJ2-1; 8 nucleotides line up with TRBD2. With V trimmed by 7 bases and J by 10 bases, 15 bases remained unmatched. The CDR3 covers 15 residues. CDR1 and CDR2 from the germline V gene are LNHDA and SQIVND (reference sequence).

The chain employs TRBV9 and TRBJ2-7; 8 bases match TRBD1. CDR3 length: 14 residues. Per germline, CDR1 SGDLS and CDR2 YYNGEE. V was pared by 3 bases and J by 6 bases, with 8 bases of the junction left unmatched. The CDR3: CASSDTGTGGEQYF. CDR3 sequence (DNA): TGTGCCAGCAGCGATACGGGGACAGGTGGCGAGCAGTACTTC.

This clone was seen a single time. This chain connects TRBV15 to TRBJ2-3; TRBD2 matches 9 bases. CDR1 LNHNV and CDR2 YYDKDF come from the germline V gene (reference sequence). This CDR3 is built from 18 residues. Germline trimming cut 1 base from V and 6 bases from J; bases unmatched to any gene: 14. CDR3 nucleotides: TGTGCCACCAGCAGAGGACAAGACCGGGCTAGCGGGGTGGATACGCAGTATTTT. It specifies CATSRGQDRASGVDTQYF.

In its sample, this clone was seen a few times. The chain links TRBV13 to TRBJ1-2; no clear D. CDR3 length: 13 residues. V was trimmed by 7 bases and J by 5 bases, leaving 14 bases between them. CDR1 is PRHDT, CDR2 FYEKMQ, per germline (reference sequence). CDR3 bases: TGTGCCAGCAACCAGCTGCCGACTTATGGCTACACCTTC. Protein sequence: CASNQLPTYGYTF. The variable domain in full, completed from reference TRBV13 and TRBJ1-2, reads AAGVIQSPRHLIKEKRETATLKCYPIPRHDTVYWYQQGPGQDPQFLISFYEKMQSDKGSIPDRFSAQQFSDYHSELNMSSLELGDSALYFCASNQLPTYGYTFGSGTRLTVV.

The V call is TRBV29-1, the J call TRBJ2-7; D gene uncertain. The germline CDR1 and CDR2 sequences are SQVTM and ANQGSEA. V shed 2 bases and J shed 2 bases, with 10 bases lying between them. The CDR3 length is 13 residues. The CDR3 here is CSVETDTPYEQYF. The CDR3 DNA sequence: TGCAGCGTTGAAACCGACACCCCCTACGAGCAGTACTTC.

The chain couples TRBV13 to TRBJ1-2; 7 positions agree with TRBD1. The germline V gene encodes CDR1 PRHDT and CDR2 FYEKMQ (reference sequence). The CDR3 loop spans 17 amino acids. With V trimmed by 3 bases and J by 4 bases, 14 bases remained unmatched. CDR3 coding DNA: TGTGCCAGCAGCTTGGAGACAGGGAAGAGGGATATCTATGGCTACACCTTC. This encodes CASSLETGKRDIYGYTF.

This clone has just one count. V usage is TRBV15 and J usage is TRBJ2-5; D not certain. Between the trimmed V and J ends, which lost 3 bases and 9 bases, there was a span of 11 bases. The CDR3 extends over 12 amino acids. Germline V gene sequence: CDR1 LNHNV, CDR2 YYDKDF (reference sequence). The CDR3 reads CATSSGSQAQYF. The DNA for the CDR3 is TGTGCCACCAGCAGTGGGTCCCAGGCCCAGTACTTC.

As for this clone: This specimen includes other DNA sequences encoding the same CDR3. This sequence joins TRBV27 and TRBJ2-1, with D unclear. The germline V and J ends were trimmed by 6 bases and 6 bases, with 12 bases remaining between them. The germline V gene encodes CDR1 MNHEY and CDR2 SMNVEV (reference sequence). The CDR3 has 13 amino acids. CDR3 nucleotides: TGTGCCAGCAGCCTCGTCGGAAGCAATGAGCAGTTCTTC. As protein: CASSLVGSNEQFF.

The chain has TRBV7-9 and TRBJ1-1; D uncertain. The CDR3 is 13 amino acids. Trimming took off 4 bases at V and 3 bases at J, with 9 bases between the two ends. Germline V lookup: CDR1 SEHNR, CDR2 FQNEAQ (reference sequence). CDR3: CASSSKGYTEAFF. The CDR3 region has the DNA TGTGCCAGCAGCTCAAAGGGATACACTGAAGCTTTCTTT.

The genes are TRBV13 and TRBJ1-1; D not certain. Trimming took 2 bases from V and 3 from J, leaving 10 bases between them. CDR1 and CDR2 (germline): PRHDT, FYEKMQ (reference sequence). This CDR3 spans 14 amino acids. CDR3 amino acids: CASSLRRVDTEAFF. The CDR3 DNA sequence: TGTGCCAGCAGCTTACGAAGGGTTGACACTGAAGCTTTCTTT. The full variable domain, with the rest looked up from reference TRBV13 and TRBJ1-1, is AAGVIQSPRHLIKEKRETATLKCYPIPRHDTVYWYQQGPGQDPQFLISFYEKMQSDKGSIPDRFSAQQFSDYHSELNMSSLELGDSALYFCASSLRRVDTEAFFGQGTRLTVV.

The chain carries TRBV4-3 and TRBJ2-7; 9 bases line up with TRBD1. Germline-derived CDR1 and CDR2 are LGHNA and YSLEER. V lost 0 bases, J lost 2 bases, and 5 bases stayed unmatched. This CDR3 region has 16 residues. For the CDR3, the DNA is TGCGCCAGCAGCCAAGATAGTAACAGGGGGCCCTACGAGCAGTACTTC. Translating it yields CASSQDSNRGPYEQYF.

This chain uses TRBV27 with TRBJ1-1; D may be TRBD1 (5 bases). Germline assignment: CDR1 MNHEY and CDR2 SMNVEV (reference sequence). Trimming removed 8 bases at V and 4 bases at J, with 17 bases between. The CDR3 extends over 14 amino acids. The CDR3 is CASAPGPAGTEAFF. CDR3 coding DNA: TGTGCCAGCGCCCCGGGACCCGCGGGCACTGAAGCTTTCTTT.

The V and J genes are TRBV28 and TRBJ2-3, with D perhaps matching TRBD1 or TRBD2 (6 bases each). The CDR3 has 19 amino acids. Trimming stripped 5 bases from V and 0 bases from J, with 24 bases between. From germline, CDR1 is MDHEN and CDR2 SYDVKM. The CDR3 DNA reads TGTGCCAGCAGTAAGTGGGGGCGTTGGGCGGGACCCAGCACAGATACGCAGTATTTT. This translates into CASSKWGRWAGPSTDTQYF.

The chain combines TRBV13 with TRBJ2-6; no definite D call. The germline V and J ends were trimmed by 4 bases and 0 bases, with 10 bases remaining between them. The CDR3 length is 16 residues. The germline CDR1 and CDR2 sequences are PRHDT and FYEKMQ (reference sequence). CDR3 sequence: CASSWQSDSGANVLTF. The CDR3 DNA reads TGTGCCAGCAGCTGGCAATCAGACTCTGGGGCCAACGTCCTGACTTTC.

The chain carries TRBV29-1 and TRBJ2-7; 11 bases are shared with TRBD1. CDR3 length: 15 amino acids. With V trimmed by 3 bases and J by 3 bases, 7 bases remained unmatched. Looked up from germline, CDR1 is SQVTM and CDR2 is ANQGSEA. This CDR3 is CSVEVFGTGGYEQYF. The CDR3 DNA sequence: TGCAGCGTTGAGGTCTTCGGGACAGGGGGCTACGAGCAGTACTTC.

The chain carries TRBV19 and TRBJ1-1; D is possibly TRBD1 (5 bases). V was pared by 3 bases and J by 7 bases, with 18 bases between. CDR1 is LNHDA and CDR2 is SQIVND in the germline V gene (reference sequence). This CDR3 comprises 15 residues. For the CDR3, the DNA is TGTGCCAGTAGTATGTTTTTAGGAGGGGTCCGTGAAGCTTTCTTT. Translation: CASSMFLGGVREAFF.

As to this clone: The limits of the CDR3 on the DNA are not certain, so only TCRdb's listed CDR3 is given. This chain's CDR3 is CASSILGYHNEQFF. The chain employs TRBV28 and TRBJ2-1. The CDR3 is 14 residues long, counting both termini. The germline V gene encodes CDR1 MDHEN and CDR2 SYDVKM.

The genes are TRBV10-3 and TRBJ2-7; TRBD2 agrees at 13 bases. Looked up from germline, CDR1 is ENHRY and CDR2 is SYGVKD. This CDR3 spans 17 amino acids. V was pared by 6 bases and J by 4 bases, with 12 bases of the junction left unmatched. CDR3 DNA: TGTGCCATCAGACCGGGACTAGCGGGACCGAAGGTTTACGAGCAGTACTTC. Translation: CAIRPGLAGPKVYEQYF.

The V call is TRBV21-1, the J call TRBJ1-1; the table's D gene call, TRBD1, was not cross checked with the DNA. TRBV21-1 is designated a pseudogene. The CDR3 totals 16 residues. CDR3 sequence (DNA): TGTGCCAGCAGCAATCCGTTCCAACAGGAGAACACTGAAGCTTTCTTT. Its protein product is CASSNPFQQENTEAFF.

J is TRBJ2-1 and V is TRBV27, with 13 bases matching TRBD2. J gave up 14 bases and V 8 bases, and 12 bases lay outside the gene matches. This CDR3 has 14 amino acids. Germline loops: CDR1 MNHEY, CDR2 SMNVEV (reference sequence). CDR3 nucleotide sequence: TGTGCCAGCCGACAGGGACTAGCGGGACGACGGGAGTTCTTC. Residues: CASRQGLAGRREFF.

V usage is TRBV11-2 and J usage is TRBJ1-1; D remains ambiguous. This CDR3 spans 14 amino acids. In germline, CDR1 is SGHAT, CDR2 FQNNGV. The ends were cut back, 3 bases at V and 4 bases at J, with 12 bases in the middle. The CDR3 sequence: CASSLRGQFTEAFF. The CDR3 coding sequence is TGTGCCAGCAGCTTGCGGGGTCAGTTCACTGAAGCTTTCTTT.

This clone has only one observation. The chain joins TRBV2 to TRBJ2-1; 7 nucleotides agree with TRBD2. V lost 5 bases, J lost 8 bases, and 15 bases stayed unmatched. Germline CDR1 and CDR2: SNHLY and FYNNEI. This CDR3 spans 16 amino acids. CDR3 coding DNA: TGTGCCAGCAGTAAACCTCTAGGCGGGAGTTCCTATGAGCAGTTCTTC. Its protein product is CASSKPLGGSSYEQFF.

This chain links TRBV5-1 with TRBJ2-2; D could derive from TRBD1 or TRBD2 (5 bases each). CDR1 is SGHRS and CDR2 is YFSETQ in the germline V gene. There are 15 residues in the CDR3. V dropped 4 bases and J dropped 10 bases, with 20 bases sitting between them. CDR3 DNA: TGCGCCAGCAGCCCGGAGGACAAACCATACGCGGAGCTGTTTTTT. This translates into CASSPEDKPYAELFF. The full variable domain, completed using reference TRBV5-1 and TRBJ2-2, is KAGVTQTPRYLIKTRGQQVTLSCSPISGHRSVSWYQQTPGQGLQFLFEYFSETQRNKGNFPGRFSGRQFSNSRSEMNVSTLELGDSALYLCASSPEDKPYAELFFGEGSRLTVL.

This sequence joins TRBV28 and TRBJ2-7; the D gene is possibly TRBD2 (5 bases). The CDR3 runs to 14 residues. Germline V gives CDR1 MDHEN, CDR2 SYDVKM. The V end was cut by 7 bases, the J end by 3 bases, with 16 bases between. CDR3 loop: CASNSGNSLYEQYF. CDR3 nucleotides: TGTGCCAGCAACTCGGGGAACTCCCTCTACGAGCAGTACTTC. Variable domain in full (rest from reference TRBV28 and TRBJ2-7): DVKVTQSSRYLVKRTGEKVFLECVQDMDHENMFWYRQDPGLGLRLIYFSYDVKMKEKGDIPEGYSVSREKKERFSLILESASTNQTSMYLCASNSGNSLYEQYFGPGTRLTVT.

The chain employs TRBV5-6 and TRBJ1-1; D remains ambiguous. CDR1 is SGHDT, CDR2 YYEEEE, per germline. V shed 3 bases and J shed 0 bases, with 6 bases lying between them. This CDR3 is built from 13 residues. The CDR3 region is CASSSIMNTEAFF. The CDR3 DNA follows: TGTGCCAGCAGCTCGATCATGAACACTGAAGCTTTCTTT.